This T cell receptor beta chain was recovered during a study of STAT5B mutations in CD4+ large granular lymphocyte leukemia. Study-wide results and limits: CD4-sorted patient repertoires seemed more clonal than healthy CD4+ repertoires. Roughly a quarter of private leukemic clonotypes occurred rarely in other patients' non-leukemic repertoires. Top patient clones used TRBV06 genes more often: 8/27 versus 2/35 in controls.

In the authors' workflow: Lowest detectable productive clonotype frequency was 2.59 x 10-5. Repertoires were generated with immunoSEQ multiplex PCR, while TCRdb's copy carries only in-frame clones and drops some. V and J calls and clone size are copied from that table; D and trimming were computed from the DNA. The sample has tens of thousands of clones, 65% to 85% seen once. V was shortened by 0 bases and J by 0 bases, with 7 bases between the two germline ends. Germline loops: CDR1 GTSNPN, CDR2 SVGIG (reference sequence). This CDR3 comprises 14 residues. This clone has only one observation. Its antigen is undetermined.

Material for sequencing was CD4+ T cells from blood buffy coats. This clonotype was obtained from a human donor in good health. The chain joins TRBV30 to TRBJ2-3; no firm D call. In nucleotides, the CDR3 is TGTGCCTGGAGTGTTTACGGGAGCACAGATACGCAGTATTTT. This encodes CAWSVYGSTDTQYF.